This T cell receptor beta chain was sequenced for a study of patients with pleural tuberculosis (dated by TCRdb to between 2012 and 2015). The germline V gene (reference sequence) yields LNHDA for CDR1 and SQIVND for CDR2. Trimming costs V 3 bases and J 2 bases, and their ends lie 11 bases apart. Counted from cysteine to phenylalanine, this CDR3 has 15 amino acids. Here the CDR3 DNA is all that survives: 45 bases in frame from base 1. Regarding this clonotype: Its antigen specificity is not known. There are no base qualities to consult, and no much larger clone falls within one base.

Reads for this sample came from an Illumina Genome Analyzer IIx. TCRdb cleaned the public reads at Q25 with fastp, built clones with MiXCR and kept in-frame beta chains. Every distinct CDR3 protein forms one entry, paired with its most common genes and DNA. This sample is represented by approximately 50,000 distinct CDR3 sequences; about 7.3% of them were singletons. In total, the top ten clones hold around 15% of the sample. The chain is assembled from TRBV19 and TRBJ2-1, and TRBD1 may be the D gene, going by 6 matching bases. The receptor comes from a human donor with pleural tuberculosis. The DNA is TGTGCCAGTAGTATTCAGGACAGCCCCTACAATGAGCAGTTCTTC. Its coded protein is CASSIQDSPYNEQFF.